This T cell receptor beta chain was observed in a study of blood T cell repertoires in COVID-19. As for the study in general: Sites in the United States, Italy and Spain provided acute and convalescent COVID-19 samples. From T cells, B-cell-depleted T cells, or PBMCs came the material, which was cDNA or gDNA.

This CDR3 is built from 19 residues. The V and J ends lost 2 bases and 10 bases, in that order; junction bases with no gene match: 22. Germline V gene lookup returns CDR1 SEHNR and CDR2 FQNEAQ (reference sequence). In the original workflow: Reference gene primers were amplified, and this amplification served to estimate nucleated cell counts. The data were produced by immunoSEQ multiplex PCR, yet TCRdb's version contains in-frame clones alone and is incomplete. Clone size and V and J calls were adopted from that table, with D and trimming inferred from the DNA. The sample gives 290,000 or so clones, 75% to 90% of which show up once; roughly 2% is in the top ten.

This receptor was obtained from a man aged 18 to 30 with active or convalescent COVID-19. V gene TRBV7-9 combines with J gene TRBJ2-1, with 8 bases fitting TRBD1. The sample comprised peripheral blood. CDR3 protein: CASSLFADLLGKSGGEQFF. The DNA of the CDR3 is TGTGCCAGCAGCTTATTTGCCGACTTACTAGGAAAATCAGGGGGCGAGCAGTTCTTC. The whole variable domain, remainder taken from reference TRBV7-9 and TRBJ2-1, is DTGVSQNPRHKITKRGQNVTFRCDPISEHNRLYWYRQTLGQGPEFLTYFQNEAQLEKSRLLSDRFSAERPKGSFSTLEIQRTEQGDSAMYLCASSLFADLLGKSGGEQFFGPGTRLTVL.